The T cell receptor (beta chain) under discussion was sequenced for a study of cytomegalovirus exposure and HLA in healthy donors. Study-wide results and limits: Later on, an analysis found that several of the most significant clusters appeared to be linked to common viral pathogens, which included parvovirus B19.

This clone is medium-sized (0.01 to 0.1%) by frequency. The antigen is undetermined. This PCR relied on a set of 60 Vbeta primers and 13 Jbeta primers. Profiled with immunoSEQ multiplex PCR; TCRdb holds only in-frame clones, not every one. This table holds 35,000 to 45,000 clones. This sequence originates from a human donor in good health. The sample taken for sequencing was PBMCs.

The CDR3 bases are TGTGCCAGCAGCCAAGCGTTGGGAGCTGAAGCTTTCTTT. Protein product: CASSQALGAEAFF. This chain links TRBV14 with TRBJ1-1, with unresolved D. Germline V CDR1 and CDR2: SGHDN, FVKESK. V dropped 1 base and J dropped 6 bases, with 9 bases sitting between them. The length of the CDR3 is 13 residues.